This is a list of T cell receptor beta chains from one sample in a study of shared clonotypes between healthy human individuals. Measured with immunoSEQ multiplex PCR; TCRdb has only the in-frame clones, and not every one. The sample has roughly 1,000,000 clones, around 78% seen once. Sequenced input: memory CD4+ T cells from PBMCs. These receptors all stem from a young man in good health. Some clones in this sample may be carry-over from other donors' samples. Each CDR3 is given with its conserved first and last residue. The D gene is left open where the match is weak. Clone sizes are given selectively: once, few, many, or a class where the clone is expanded.

j_call: TRBJ1-1
d_call: TRBD1
clone_size: NA
v_call: TRBV2
cdr3_nt: TGTGCCACCGAGGGGAGGGGGCGCGGCACTGAAGCTTTCTTT
cdr3_aa: CATEGRGRGTEAFF

j_call: TRBJ1-4
d_call: NA
clone_size: NA
v_call: TRBV25-1
cdr3_nt: TGTGCCAGCAGCCGAAAACTGGGCTCGGAAGAAAAACTGTTTTTT
cdr3_aa: CASSRKLGSEEKLFF

j_call: TRBJ1-1
d_call: NA
clone_size: NA
v_call: TRBV6-6
cdr3_nt: TGTGCCAGCGACAGAGGTCAAATGAACACTGAAGCTTTCTTT
cdr3_aa: CASDRGQMNTEAFF

j_call: TRBJ2-7
d_call: TRBD1
clone_size: NA
v_call: TRBV5-4
cdr3_nt: TGTGCCAGCAGCTTGGGGACAGGATTGTACGAGCAGTACTTC
cdr3_aa: CASSLGTGLYEQYF

j_call: TRBJ2-3
d_call: TRBD2
clone_size: NA
v_call: TRBV9
cdr3_nt: TGTGCCAGCAGCGTAGCCTCCTATAGCGGGACGGGCACAGATACGCAGTATTTT
cdr3_aa: CASSVASYSGTGTDTQYF

j_call: TRBJ2-7
d_call: TRBD1
clone_size: NA
v_call: TRBV2
cdr3_nt: TGTGCCATCATCCGGGACAGGGGGAACGAGCAGTACTTC
cdr3_aa: CAIIRDRGNEQYF

j_call: TRBJ1-5
d_call: NA
clone_size: NA
v_call: TRBV2
cdr3_nt: TGTGCCAGCAGCGTTGAGAGCAATCAGCCCCAGCATTTT
cdr3_aa: CASSVESNQPQHF

j_call: TRBJ2-5
d_call: NA
clone_size: NA
v_call: TRBV29-1
cdr3_nt: TGCAGCGTTGAAGGGGGTTATTTAGAGACCCAGTACTTC
cdr3_aa: CSVEGGYLETQYF

j_call: TRBJ2-3
d_call: TRBD2
clone_size: NA
v_call: TRBV27
cdr3_nt: TGTGCCAGCAGTCCAACCGGACTAGCAGGATCAGATACGCAGTATTTT
cdr3_aa: CASSPTGLAGSDTQYF

j_call: TRBJ1-2
d_call: NA
clone_size: NA
v_call: TRBV6-5
cdr3_nt: TGTGCCACCTTTAGTAGGGGGTACTATGGCTACACCTTC
cdr3_aa: CATFSRGYYGYTF

j_call: TRBJ2-1
d_call: TRBD2
clone_size: few
v_call: TRBV4-3
cdr3_nt: TGCGCCAGCAGCCAAGACGCCCCCACTAGCGGGAGAATCGATGAGCAGTTCTTC
cdr3_aa: CASSQDAPTSGRIDEQFF

j_call: TRBJ2-7
d_call: NA
clone_size: NA
v_call: TRBV10-3
cdr3_nt: TGTGCCATCAGTGAGATAGGTGTTAAGCAGTACTTC
cdr3_aa: CAISEIGVKQYF

j_call: TRBJ2-2
d_call: TRBD1
clone_size: NA
v_call: TRBV28
cdr3_nt: TGTGCCAGCAGTAGACAGGACAGGGGCCACACCGGGGAGCTGTTTTTT
cdr3_aa: CASSRQDRGHTGELFF

j_call: TRBJ2-3
d_call: NA
clone_size: NA
v_call: TRBV5-1
cdr3_nt: TGCGCCAGCAGGCATGAAGTGTGGGAGGGCACAGATACGCAGTATTTT
cdr3_aa: CASRHEVWEGTDTQYF

j_call: TRBJ2-1
d_call: TRBD2
clone_size: NA
v_call: TRBV10-3
cdr3_nt: TGTGCCACCGCTCCAGCGGGAGGGCCGGATGAGCAGTTCTTC
cdr3_aa: CATAPAGGPDEQFF

j_call: TRBJ1-2
d_call: NA
clone_size: NA
v_call: TRBV25-1
cdr3_nt: TGTGCCAGCAGGGACGGGAGCCTTGGAGGCTACACCTTC
cdr3_aa: CASRDGSLGGYTF

j_call: TRBJ2-1
d_call: NA
clone_size: NA
v_call: TRBV4-1
cdr3_nt: TGCGCCAGCAGCTGGACAGTCCGAAATGAGCAGTTCTTC
cdr3_aa: CASSWTVRNEQFF

j_call: TRBJ2-7
d_call: NA
clone_size: NA
v_call: TRBV6-5
cdr3_nt: TGTGCCAGCAGCAAGGTGCGACAGGTCGGGGGGCAGTACTTC
cdr3_aa: CASSKVRQVGGQYF

j_call: TRBJ1-1
d_call: TRBD1
clone_size: NA
v_call: TRBV30
cdr3_nt: TGTGCCTGGAGTGGGACAGGGGGCGCGGGTCCCACTGAAGCTTTCTTT
cdr3_aa: CAWSGTGGAGPTEAFF

j_call: TRBJ2-7
d_call: NA
clone_size: once
v_call: TRBV6-5
cdr3_nt: TGTGCCAGCAGTTACTGGGGAGCTTCCTCCTACGAGCAGTACTTC
cdr3_aa: CASSYWGASSYEQYF

j_call: TRBJ1-3
d_call: TRBD1
clone_size: NA
v_call: TRBV28
cdr3_nt: TGTGCCTCAAGGACAGGGACTGGAAACACCATATATTTT
cdr3_aa: CASRTGTGNTIYF

j_call: TRBJ1-4
d_call: NA
clone_size: NA
v_call: TRBV28
cdr3_nt: TGTGCCAGCAGTTCCCCCGGGACAAAACTGTTTTTT
cdr3_aa: CASSSPGTKLFF

j_call: TRBJ2-3
d_call: NA
clone_size: once
v_call: TRBV7-2
cdr3_nt: TGTGCCAGCAGCTCGATGCGGGTCGATACGCAGTATTTT
cdr3_aa: CASSSMRVDTQYF

j_call: TRBJ2-7
d_call: NA
clone_size: NA
v_call: TRBV7-9
cdr3_nt: TGTGCCAGCAGCTCCCCCGTGGGCGGAGTGGGGTACGAGCAGTACTTC
cdr3_aa: CASSSPVGGVGYEQYF

j_call: TRBJ2-6
d_call: NA
clone_size: NA
v_call: TRBV9
cdr3_nt: TGTGCCAGCAGCGTCGTTGCAGGGGCCAACGTCCTGACTTTC
cdr3_aa: CASSVVAGANVLTF

j_call: TRBJ2-2
d_call: NA
clone_size: NA
v_call: TRBV7-2
cdr3_nt: TGTGCCAGCAGCTTAGGTCAGCCGGGGAACACCGGGGAGCTGTTTTTT
cdr3_aa: CASSLGQPGNTGELFF

j_call: TRBJ2-7
d_call: TRBD2
clone_size: once
v_call: TRBV7-8
cdr3_nt: TGTGCCAGCAGCTTAAGGCGGGAGGGCCTATATTCGACCTACGAGCAGTACTTC
cdr3_aa: CASSLRREGLYSTYEQYF

j_call: TRBJ2-3
d_call: TRBD2
clone_size: NA
v_call: TRBV29-1
cdr3_nt: TGCAGCGTTGACGGGGGAGGGACCACAGATACGCAGTATTTT
cdr3_aa: CSVDGGGTTDTQYF

j_call: TRBJ2-7
d_call: NA
clone_size: NA
v_call: TRBV2
cdr3_nt: TGTGCCAGCAGTGAGGGCGGTTCGAGGGGAGAGCAGTACTTC
cdr3_aa: CASSEGGSRGEQYF

j_call: TRBJ2-3
d_call: NA
clone_size: NA
v_call: TRBV7-9
cdr3_nt: TGTGCCAGCTCCAAGAGGGAGCCTGTAGATACGCAGTATTTT
cdr3_aa: CASSKREPVDTQYF

j_call: TRBJ2-7
d_call: TRBD1
clone_size: once
v_call: TRBV4-1
cdr3_nt: TGCGCCAGCAGCCAAGGGACAGGGGGACAGAGCTCCTACGAGCAGTACTTC
cdr3_aa: CASSQGTGGQSSYEQYF

j_call: TRBJ2-1
d_call: NA
clone_size: NA
v_call: TRBV7-2
cdr3_nt: TGTGCCAGCAGCTCGGATAGCGGAATCCAACTCTTCTTC
cdr3_aa: CASSSDSGIQLFF

j_call: TRBJ2-7
d_call: TRBD2
clone_size: NA
v_call: TRBV5-1
cdr3_nt: TGCGCCAGCAGCTGGACGCCGCAGCGGGAGGGCAGCGAGCAGTACTTC
cdr3_aa: CASSWTPQREGSEQYF

j_call: TRBJ2-7
d_call: NA
clone_size: NA
v_call: TRBV6-5
cdr3_nt: TGTGCCAGCGGCGACCGGACGCTATCGGCCTACGAGCAGTACTTC
cdr3_aa: CASGDRTLSAYEQYF

j_call: TRBJ1-1
d_call: NA
clone_size: NA
v_call: TRBV13
cdr3_nt: TGTGCCAGCAGCTTAGAGAGAGGGAGAACTGAAGCTTTCTTT
cdr3_aa: CASSLERGRTEAFF

j_call: TRBJ2-3
d_call: TRBD2
clone_size: once
v_call: TRBV5-4
cdr3_nt: TGTGCCAGCAGCTTGAGGGCGGGAGCGGGAGATACGCAGTATTTT
cdr3_aa: CASSLRAGAGDTQYF

j_call: TRBJ2-3
d_call: NA
clone_size: NA
v_call: TRBV6-5
cdr3_nt: TGTGCCAGCAGCTCTCCAGGGGCGGGTACGCAGTATTTT
cdr3_aa: CASSSPGAGTQYF

j_call: TRBJ2-5
d_call: TRBD1
clone_size: NA
v_call: TRBV29-1
cdr3_nt: TGCAGCGTTGAAGATCGGGGACAGGAAGAGACCCAGTACTTC
cdr3_aa: CSVEDRGQEETQYF

j_call: TRBJ1-5
d_call: NA
clone_size: once
v_call: TRBV9
cdr3_nt: TGTGCCAGCAGCGTAGACTGGAATCAGCCCCAGCATTTT
cdr3_aa: CASSVDWNQPQHF

j_call: TRBJ2-4
d_call: TRBD1
clone_size: NA
v_call: TRBV7-9
cdr3_nt: TGTGCCAGCAGCTTAGGACTGGACAGGGGCCACAAAAACATTCAGTACTTC
cdr3_aa: CASSLGLDRGHKNIQYF

j_call: TRBJ2-7
d_call: TRBD1
clone_size: NA
v_call: TRBV5-1
cdr3_nt: TGCGCCAGCAGCTTGACAGGGGAAGCCTACGAGCAGTACTTC
cdr3_aa: CASSLTGEAYEQYF

j_call: TRBJ2-7
d_call: NA
clone_size: NA
v_call: TRBV6-1
cdr3_nt: TGTGCCAGCAGGGCCTTTGGTACCTCCTACGAGCAGTACTTC
cdr3_aa: CASRAFGTSYEQYF

j_call: TRBJ1-5
d_call: NA
clone_size: once
v_call: TRBV18
cdr3_nt: TGTGCCAGCTCACCCCAGGGGTCTGATCAGCCCCAGCATTTT
cdr3_aa: CASSPQGSDQPQHF

j_call: TRBJ1-2
d_call: NA
clone_size: once
v_call: TRBV19
cdr3_nt: TGTGCCAGTATTCAAGGAGACTATGGCTACACCTTC
cdr3_aa: CASIQGDYGYTF

j_call: TRBJ2-7
d_call: NA
clone_size: NA
v_call: TRBV5-1
cdr3_nt: TGCGCCAGCAGGGGGGGTTCGACCTACGAGCAGTACTTC
cdr3_aa: CASRGGSTYEQYF

j_call: TRBJ2-7
d_call: NA
clone_size: NA
v_call: TRBV7-3
cdr3_nt: TGTGCCAGCGCCCCAGGGGACGGTTCTGTGCAGTACTTC
cdr3_aa: CASAPGDGSVQYF

j_call: TRBJ2-1
d_call: NA
clone_size: NA
v_call: TRBV5-1
cdr3_nt: TGCGCCAGCAGCTTGAGAAGGCCGGGGGATGAGCAGTTCTTC
cdr3_aa: CASSLRRPGDEQFF

j_call: TRBJ2-7
d_call: TRBD2
clone_size: NA
v_call: TRBV14
cdr3_nt: TGTGCCAGCAGCCAAACGTTGGGACTAGCGGGAATACGCGAGCAGTACTTC
cdr3_aa: CASSQTLGLAGIREQYF

j_call: TRBJ1-1
d_call: NA
clone_size: NA
v_call: TRBV19
cdr3_nt: TGTGCCAGTAGTGACCGCTGGGCAGGAAACACTGAAGCTTTCTTT
cdr3_aa: CASSDRWAGNTEAFF

j_call: TRBJ2-3
d_call: TRBD2
clone_size: NA
v_call: TRBV11-1
cdr3_nt: TGTGCCAGCAGCTTTAAGACTAGCGGGAGGTTTGGTACAGATACGCAGTATTTT
cdr3_aa: CASSFKTSGRFGTDTQYF